This TCR beta chain was obtained from a study of blood T cell repertoires in COVID-19. TCRdb keeps only in-frame clones here, not all; method: immunoSEQ multiplex PCR. The table lists some 340,000 clones, 83% of them singletons. Sequencing was carried out using PBMCs or T cells enriched from blood (not recorded which). The sequence was obtained from a woman aged 45 to 65 who had recovered from COVID-19.

CDR3 bases: TGTGCCACCATGACGGGGGGGGCGAAGGGCTACACCTTC. It translates to CATMTGGAKGYTF. The chain recombines TRBV27 with TRBJ1-2, with D tentatively TRBD1 (6 bases). Trimming took 10 bases from V and 8 from J, leaving 20 bases between them. Germline values: CDR1 MNHEY, CDR2 SMNVEV (reference sequence). The CDR3 is 13 residues long.